This T cell receptor beta chain was retrieved from a study of somatic mutations in cytotoxic T cells in rheumatoid arthritis. In its sample, this clone was seen once. The antigen is undetermined. Overall study results and limits: Antigens recognized by the expanded CD8+ clones were unknown.

The assay was immunoSEQ multiplex PCR, and TCRdb's table has in-frame clones only and misses some. The table lists approximately 17,000 clones, approximately 80% of them singletons. V was shortened by 3 bases and J by 4 bases, with 9 bases between the two germline ends. Germline V gene sequence: CDR1 MNHEY, CDR2 SMNVEV (reference sequence). This CDR3 region has 13 residues. Sequencing was carried out using CD8+ T cells sorted from blood. This sequence joins TRBV27 and TRBJ1-1; D call uncertain. This sequence originates from an adult with rheumatoid arthritis. CDR3 coding DNA: TGTGCCAGCAGTTTGAGTGGCGGCACTGAAGCTTTCTTT. Protein product: CASSLSGGTEAFF.